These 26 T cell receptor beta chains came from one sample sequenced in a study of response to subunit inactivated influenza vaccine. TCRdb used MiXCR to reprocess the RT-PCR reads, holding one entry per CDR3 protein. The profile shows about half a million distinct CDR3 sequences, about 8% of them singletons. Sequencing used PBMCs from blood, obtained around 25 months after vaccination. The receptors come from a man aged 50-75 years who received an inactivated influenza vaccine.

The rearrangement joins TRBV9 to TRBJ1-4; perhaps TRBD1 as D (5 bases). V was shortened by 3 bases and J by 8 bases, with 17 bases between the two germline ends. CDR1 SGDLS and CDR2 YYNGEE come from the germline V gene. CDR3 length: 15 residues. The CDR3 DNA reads TGTGCCAGCAGCGGAGAATTGGGGCCCGGGGAAAAACTGTTTTTT. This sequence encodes CASSGELGPGEKLFF.

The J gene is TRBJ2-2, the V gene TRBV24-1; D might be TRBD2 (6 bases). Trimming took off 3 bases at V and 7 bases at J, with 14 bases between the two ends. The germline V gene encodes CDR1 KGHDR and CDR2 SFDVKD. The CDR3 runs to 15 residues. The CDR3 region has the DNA TGTGCCACCAGTGATGTCCAGGGACTCGGCGGGGAGCTGTTTTTT. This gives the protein CATSDVQGLGGELFF.

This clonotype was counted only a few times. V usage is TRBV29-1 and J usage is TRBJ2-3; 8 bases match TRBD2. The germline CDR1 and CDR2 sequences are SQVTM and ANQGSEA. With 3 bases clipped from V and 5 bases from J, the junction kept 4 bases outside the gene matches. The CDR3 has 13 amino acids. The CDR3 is CSVDDGRVDTQYF. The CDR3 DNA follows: TGCAGCGTTGATGACGGGAGGGTAGATACGCAGTATTTT.

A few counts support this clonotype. In DNA, the CDR3 is TGTGCCAGCAGCCAAGAATTTGCTGGTTCCTCGGGGTGGATCGGATTCGGTACAGATACGCAGTATTTT. The encoded protein is CASSQEFAGSSGWIGFGTDTQYF. The chain couples TRBV4-2 to TRBJ2-3; D is possibly TRBD2 (5 bases). The CDR3 has 23 residues. From germline, CDR1 is LGHNA and CDR2 YNFKEQ. Trimming took 0 bases from V and 3 from J, leaving 34 bases between them.

DNA for the CDR3: TGTGCCAGTAGTATTTGGCCCGGGGTCGAGCAGTTCTTC. Amino acid sequence: CASSIWPGVEQFF. V gene TRBV19 combines with J gene TRBJ2-1, with D possibly being TRBD2 (5 bases). Germline assignment: CDR1 LNHDA and CDR2 SQIVND (reference sequence). V lost 3 bases and J 10 bases, leaving 13 bases between the germline ends. The CDR3 has 13 amino acids.

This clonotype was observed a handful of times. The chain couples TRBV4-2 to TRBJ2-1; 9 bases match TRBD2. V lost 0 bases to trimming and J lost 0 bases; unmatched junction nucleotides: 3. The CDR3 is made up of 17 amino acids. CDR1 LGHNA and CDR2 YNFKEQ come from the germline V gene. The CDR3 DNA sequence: TGTGCCAGCAGCCAAGATACGGGACTAGCCTCCTACAATGAGCAGTTCTTC. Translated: CASSQDTGLASYNEQFF.

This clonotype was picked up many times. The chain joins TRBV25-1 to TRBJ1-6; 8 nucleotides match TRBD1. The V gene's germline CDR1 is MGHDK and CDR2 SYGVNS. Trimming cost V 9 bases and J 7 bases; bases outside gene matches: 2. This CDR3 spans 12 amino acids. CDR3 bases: TGTGCCAGTAACAGGGGGAATTCACCCCTCCACTTT. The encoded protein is CASNRGNSPLHF.

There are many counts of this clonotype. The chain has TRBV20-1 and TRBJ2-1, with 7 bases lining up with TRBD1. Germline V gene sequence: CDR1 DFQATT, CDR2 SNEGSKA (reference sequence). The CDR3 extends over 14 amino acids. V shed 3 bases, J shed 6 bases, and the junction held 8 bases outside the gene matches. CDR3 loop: CSASRQGRGNEQFF. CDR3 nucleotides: TGCAGTGCTAGTAGACAGGGTAGGGGCAATGAGCAGTTCTTC.

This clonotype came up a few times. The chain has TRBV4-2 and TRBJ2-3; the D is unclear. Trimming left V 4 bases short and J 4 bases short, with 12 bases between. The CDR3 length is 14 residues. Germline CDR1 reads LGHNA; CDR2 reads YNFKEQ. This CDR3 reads CASSRKTGADTQYF. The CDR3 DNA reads TGTGCCAGCAGCCGAAAGACTGGGGCAGATACGCAGTATTTT.

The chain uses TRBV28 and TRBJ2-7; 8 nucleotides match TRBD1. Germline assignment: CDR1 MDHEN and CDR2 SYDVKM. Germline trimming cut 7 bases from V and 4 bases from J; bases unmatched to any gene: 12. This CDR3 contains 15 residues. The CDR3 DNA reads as TGTGCCAGCAAAACGGGTCAGGGGGCGCGTTACGAGCAGTACTTC. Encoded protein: CASKTGQGARYEQYF.

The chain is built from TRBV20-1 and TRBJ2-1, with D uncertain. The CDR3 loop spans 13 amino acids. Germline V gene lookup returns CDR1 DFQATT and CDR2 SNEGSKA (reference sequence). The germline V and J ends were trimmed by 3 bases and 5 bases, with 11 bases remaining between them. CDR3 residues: CSASSPHHNEQFF. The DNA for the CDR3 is TGCAGTGCTAGTTCTCCCCACCACAATGAGCAGTTCTTC.

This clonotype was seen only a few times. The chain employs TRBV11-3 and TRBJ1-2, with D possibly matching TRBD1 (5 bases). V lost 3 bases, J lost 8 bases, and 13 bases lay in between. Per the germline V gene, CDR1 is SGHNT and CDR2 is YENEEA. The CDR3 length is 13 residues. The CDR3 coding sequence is TGTGCCAGCAGCTTTACAGGAGCCGCCGGCTACACCTTC. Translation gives CASSFTGAAGYTF.

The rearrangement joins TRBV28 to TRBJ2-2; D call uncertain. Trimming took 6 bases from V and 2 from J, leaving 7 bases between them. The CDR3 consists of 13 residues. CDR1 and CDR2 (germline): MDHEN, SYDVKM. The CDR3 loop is CASRGYNTGELFF. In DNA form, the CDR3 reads TGTGCCAGCAGAGGGTATAACACCGGGGAGCTGTTTTTT.

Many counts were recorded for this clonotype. The CDR3 bases are TGTGCCAGCAGCTCAGGGCTCGGACAGTATAATGAAAAACTGTTTTTT. It specifies CASSSGLGQYNEKLFF. The chain links TRBV7-6 to TRBJ1-4; TRBD1 is a possible D gene (6 bases). V was clipped by 4 bases and J by 4 bases, with 16 bases between them. The germline CDR1 and CDR2 sequences are SGHVS and FNYEAQ. This CDR3 is built from 16 residues.

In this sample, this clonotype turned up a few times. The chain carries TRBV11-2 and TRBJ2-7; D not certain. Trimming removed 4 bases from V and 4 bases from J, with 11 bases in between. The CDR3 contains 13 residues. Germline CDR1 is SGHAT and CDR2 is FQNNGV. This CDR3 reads CASSYGPLYEQYF. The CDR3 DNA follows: TGTGCCAGCAGCTACGGACCCTTATACGAGCAGTACTTC.

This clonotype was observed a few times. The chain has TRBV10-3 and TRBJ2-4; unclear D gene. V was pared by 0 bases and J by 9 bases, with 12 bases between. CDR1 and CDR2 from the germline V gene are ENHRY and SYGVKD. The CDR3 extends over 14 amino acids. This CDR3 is CAISESADEGIQYF. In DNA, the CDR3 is TGTGCCATCAGTGAGTCGGCAGACGAAGGCATTCAGTACTTC.

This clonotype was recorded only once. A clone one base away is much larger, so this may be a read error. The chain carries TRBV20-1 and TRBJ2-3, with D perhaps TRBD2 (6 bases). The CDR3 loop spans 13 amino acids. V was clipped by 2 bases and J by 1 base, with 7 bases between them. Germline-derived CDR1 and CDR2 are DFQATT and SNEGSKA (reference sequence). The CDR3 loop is CSARIAGTDTQYF. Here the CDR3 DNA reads TGCAGTGCTAGAATAGCGGGCACAGATACGCAGTATTTT.

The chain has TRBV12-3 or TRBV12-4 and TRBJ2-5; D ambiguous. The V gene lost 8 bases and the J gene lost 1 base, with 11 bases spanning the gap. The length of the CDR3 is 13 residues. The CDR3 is CASRINLQETQYF. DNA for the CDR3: TGTGCCAGCCGCATTAACCTCCAAGAGACCCAGTACTTC.

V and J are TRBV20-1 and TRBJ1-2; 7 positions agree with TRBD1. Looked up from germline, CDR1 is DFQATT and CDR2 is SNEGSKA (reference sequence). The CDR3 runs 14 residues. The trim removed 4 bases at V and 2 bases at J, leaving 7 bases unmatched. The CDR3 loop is CSAIPGGTNYGYTF. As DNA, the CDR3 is TGCAGTGCTATACCAGGGGGGACCAACTATGGCTACACCTTC.

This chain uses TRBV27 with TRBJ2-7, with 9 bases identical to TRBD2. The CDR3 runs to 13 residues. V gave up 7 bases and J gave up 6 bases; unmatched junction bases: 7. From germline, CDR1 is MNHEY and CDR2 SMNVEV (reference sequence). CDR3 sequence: CASKKREDREQYF. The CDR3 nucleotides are TGTGCCAGCAAAAAGCGGGAGGATCGCGAGCAGTACTTC.

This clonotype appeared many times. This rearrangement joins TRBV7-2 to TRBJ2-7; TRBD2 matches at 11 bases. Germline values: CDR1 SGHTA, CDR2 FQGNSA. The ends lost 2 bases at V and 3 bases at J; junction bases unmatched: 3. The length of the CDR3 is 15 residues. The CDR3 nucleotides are TGTGCCAGCAGCTTACTAGCGGGGGGTCTCTACGAGCAGTACTTC. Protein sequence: CASSLLAGGLYEQYF. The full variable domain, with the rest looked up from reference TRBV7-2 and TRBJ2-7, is GAGVSQSPSNKVTEKGKDVELRCDPISGHTALYWYRQSLGQGLEFLIYFQGNSAPDKSGLPSDRFSAERTGGSVSTLTIQRTQQEDSAVYLCASSLLAGGLYEQYFGPGTRLTVT.

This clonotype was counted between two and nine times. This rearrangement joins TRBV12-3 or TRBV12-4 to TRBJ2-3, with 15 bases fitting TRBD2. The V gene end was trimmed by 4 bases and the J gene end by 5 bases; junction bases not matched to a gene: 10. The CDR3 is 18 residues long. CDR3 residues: CASSSPPGLAGGVDTQYF. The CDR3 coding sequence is TGTGCCAGCAGTTCGCCACCGGGACTAGCGGGGGGCGTAGATACGCAGTATTTT.

In DNA form, the CDR3 reads TGCGCCAGCAGCCATGTAGCGGTGAACACCGGGGAGCTGTTTTTT. Protein product: CASSHVAVNTGELFF. The chain couples TRBV4-1 to TRBJ2-2; weak D call: TRBD2 (6 bases). The germline V and J ends were trimmed by 3 bases and 1 base, with 9 bases remaining between them. CDR1 and CDR2 (germline): MGHRA, YSYEKL. CDR3 length: 15 amino acids.

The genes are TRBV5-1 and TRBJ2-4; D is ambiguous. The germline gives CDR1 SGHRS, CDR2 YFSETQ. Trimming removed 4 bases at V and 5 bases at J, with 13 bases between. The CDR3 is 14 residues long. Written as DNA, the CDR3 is TGCGCCAGCAGCCCCGGTGGTTCCGAAAACATTCAGTACTTC. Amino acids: CASSPGGSENIQYF.

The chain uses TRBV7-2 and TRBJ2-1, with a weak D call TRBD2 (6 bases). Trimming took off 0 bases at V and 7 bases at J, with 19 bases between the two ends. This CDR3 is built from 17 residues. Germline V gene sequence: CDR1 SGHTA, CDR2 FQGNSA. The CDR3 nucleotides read TGTGCCAGCAGCTTAGCGCTCGGGCAGGGAGGTGTAAATGAGCAGTTCTTC. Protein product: CASSLALGQGGVNEQFF.

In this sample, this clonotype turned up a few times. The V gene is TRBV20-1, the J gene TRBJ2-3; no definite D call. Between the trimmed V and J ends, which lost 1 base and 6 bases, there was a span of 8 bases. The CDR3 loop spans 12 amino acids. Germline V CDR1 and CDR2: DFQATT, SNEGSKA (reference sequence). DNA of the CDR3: TGCAGTGCTAGAGGAGGTTCGGATACGCAGTATTTT. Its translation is CSARGGSDTQYF.